This T cell receptor (beta chain) is from a study of OX40 agonist ivuxolimab in advanced cancers. Blood specimens came from baseline, cycle 4 day 1, and cycle 7 day 1. The CDR3 covers 15 residues. Germline-derived CDR1 and CDR2 are SNHLY and FYNNEI. V was pared by 4 bases and J by 4 bases, with 6 bases of the junction left unmatched. Libraries were prepared by immunoSEQ multiplex PCR; TCRdb keeps only in-frame clonotypes and omits some of them. This table holds under 90,000 clones, 75% to 90% found once. This material consisted of CD4+ or CD8+ T cells sorted from blood, taken in a trial of the OX40 agonist ivuxolimab. The chain employs TRBV2 and TRBJ1-1; 10 nucleotides agree with TRBD1. This TCR was sampled from an adult with an advanced solid tumor such as melanoma, head and neck, liver or kidney cancer. CDR3 sequence (DNA): TGTGCCAGCAGTGCCCGAGGACAGGGGGGCACTGAAGCTTTCTTT. Translated: CASSARGQGGTEAFF. The full variable domain, completed using reference TRBV2 and TRBJ1-1, is EPEVTQTPSHQVTQMGQEVILRCVPISNHLYFYWYRQILGQKVEFLVSFYNNEISEKSEIFDDQFSVERPDGSNFTLKIRSTKLEDSAMYFCASSARGQGGTEAFFGQGTRLTVV.